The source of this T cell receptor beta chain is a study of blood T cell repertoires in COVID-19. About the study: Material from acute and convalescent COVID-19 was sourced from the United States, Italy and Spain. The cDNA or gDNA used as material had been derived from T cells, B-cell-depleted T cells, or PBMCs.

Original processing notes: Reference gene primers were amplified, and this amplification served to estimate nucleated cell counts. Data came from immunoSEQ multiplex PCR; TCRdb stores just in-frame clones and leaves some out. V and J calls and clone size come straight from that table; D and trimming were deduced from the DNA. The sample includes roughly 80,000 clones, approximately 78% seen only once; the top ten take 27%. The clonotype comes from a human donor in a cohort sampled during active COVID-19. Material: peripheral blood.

Written as DNA, the CDR3 is TGCAGTGCTACTACTCATGAAAAACTGTTTTTT. Its protein product is CSATTHEKLFF. This sequence joins TRBV20-1 and TRBJ1-4, with no clear D. This CDR3 spans 11 amino acids. Per germline, CDR1 DFQATT and CDR2 SNEGSKA (reference sequence). V lost 4 bases, J lost 6 bases, and 6 bases lay in between.